Given below is one T cell receptor beta chain in context. Its antigen is currently not known. No much larger clonotype is one base removed from it; base qualities were not supplied. The data were obtained in a study of T cell changes during pregnancy in multiple sclerosis (dated by TCRdb to between 2018 and 2021). As for the study more broadly: The study looked at changes in the T cell repertoire across pregnancy in women with multiple sclerosis.

In the germline V gene, CDR1 corresponds to SGHRS and CDR2 to YFSETQ. Counted from cysteine to phenylalanine, this CDR3 has 15 amino acids. The kept DNA is CDR3 alone, 45 bases in frame from the first base. V is trimmed back by 2 bases and J by 4 bases, and the junction contains 6 bases that no gene match accounts for. Library construction relied on the immunoSEQ multiplex PCR assay. TCRdb mirrors the immuneACCESS table, restricted to in-frame sequences. Some clones are absent from its copies; in checked studies, under half trace to an unresolved V gene, and the reason for the others is unknown. The sample has about 110,000 clones on record, just under 95% of them singletons. The biggest ten clones account for around 0.8% of the sample.

This sequence originates from a female donor in good health, enrolled as a control in a pregnancy study. The chain is assembled from TRBV5-1 and TRBJ2-3, with 8 bases in between that match TRBD1. The specimen was peripheral blood, collected in the third trimester of pregnancy. The DNA sequence is TGCGCCAGCAGCTTACAGGGGGTCTCGGCAGATACGCAGTATTTT. Protein translation: CASSLQGVSADTQYF.